The clone carrying this TCR beta chain is a singleton in its sample. This record belongs to a study of blood T cell repertoires in COVID-19. Profiling relied on immunoSEQ multiplex PCR, and the TCRdb table lists in-frame clones only, not all of them. The sample has over 100,000 clones, roughly 83% seen once. V gave up 0 bases and J gave up 4 bases, with 14 bases separating them. Germline CDR1 reads SGHRS; CDR2 reads YFSETQ. The length of the CDR3 is 15 residues. Sequenced: peripheral blood. This sequence originates from a woman aged 60-75 years with acute or convalescent COVID-19. The V and J genes are TRBV5-1 and TRBJ2-7; maybe TRBD2 (5 bases). Here the CDR3 DNA reads TGCGCCAGCAGCTTGGCCGGTAAAGGAGGTTACGAGCAGTACTTC. This gives the protein CASSLAGKGGYEQYF.